Reported below is one TCR beta chain. Its specificity is not known. The source of the sample is a study of shared clonotypes between healthy human individuals. Whole-study findings and limits: A reduction in generation probabilities was seen for non-shared clonotypes relative to those shared by all four donors. Across subsets, estimated richness was generally greater for naive than for memory populations. Around 5.4% of naive CD4 clonotypes were common to a handful of donors.

This CDR3 has 11 amino acids. CDR1 LNHDA and CDR2 SQIVND come from the germline V gene (reference sequence). V lost 8 bases and J 5 bases, leaving 9 bases between the germline ends. When replicate PCRs were run on sorted subsets, they used 200 to 250 ng DNA, 28,000 or so T cell genomes. TCRdb's copy holds only in-frame clones and misses some; the assay was immunoSEQ multiplex PCR. Among roughly 1,500,000 clones listed, just under 99% were seen once. The sequence was collected from a man aged 30 to 39 in good health. This rearrangement joins TRBV19 to TRBJ2-5; D uncertain. Sequencing used naive CD4+ T cells sorted from blood. Subset here: CD45RA+ positively selected. This CDR3 reads CASGVSETQYF. The CDR3 bases are TGTGCCAGTGGGGTTTCGGAGACCCAGTACTTC. Combining the CDR3 with reference TRBV19 and TRBJ2-5 gives the whole variable domain DGGITQSPKYLFRKEGQNVTLSCEQNLNHDAMYWYRQDPGQGLRLIYYSQIVNDFQKGDIAEGYSVSREKKESFPLTVTSAQKNPTAFYLCASGVSETQYFGPGTRLLVL.